The 4 T cell receptor beta chains given below trace back to one sample, sequenced in a study of quantifying T cell responses using KT2 cells. On the study more broadly: TCR alpha and beta constant-region primers primed reverse transcription of RNA.

A single-stranded UMI oligo with SP2 sequence was ligated to cDNA 3' ends. The first PCR ran 4 to 5 cycles with an equimolar RC1.1 and RC1.2 beta primer mix. TCRdb re-called the UMI-ligation and nested PCR reads with MiXCR, one entry per CDR3 protein. Of tens of thousands of distinct CDR3 sequences listed, about 12% were seen once; the top ten hold under 10%. Sequenced input: PBMCs spiked with cells of the T cell clone KT2. These receptors originate from a human donor.

In its sample, this clonotype was seen many times. The genes are TRBV7-6 and TRBJ2-4; D is ambiguous. Looked up from germline, CDR1 is SGHVS and CDR2 is FNYEAQ. This CDR3 is built from 19 residues. Trimming took off 5 bases at V and 2 bases at J, with 25 bases between the two ends. The CDR3 DNA sequence: TGTGCCAGCAGCAACCCGGGTCGTGCAGGCGGTAATTCCAAAAACATTCAGTACTTC. Its protein is CASSNPGRAGGNSKNIQYF.

This clonotype has more than one count but fewer than ten. This chain connects TRBV3-1 to TRBJ2-3; 7 bases agree with TRBD2. The CDR3 runs to 14 residues. V lost 8 bases and J lost 0; bases outside the gene matches: 5. Looked up from germline, CDR1 is LGHDT and CDR2 is YNNKEL (reference sequence). In DNA, the CDR3 is TGTGCCAGCGCCGGACTAGGGAGCACAGATACGCAGTATTTT. Its protein is CASAGLGSTDTQYF.

This clonotype came up a few times. This chain connects TRBV10-1 to TRBJ1-2, with unresolved D. The V and J ends lost 6 bases and 0 bases respectively, with 23 bases between them. The germline V gene encodes CDR1 WNHNN and CDR2 SYGVQD (reference sequence). The CDR3 spans 18 residues. This CDR3 is CASSKRSKPHSANYGYTF. DNA of the CDR3: TGCGCCAGCAGCAAAAGGTCCAAACCGCACTCAGCTAACTATGGCTACACCTTC.

This chain joins TRBV2 and TRBJ1-2; a weak D match, TRBD1 (6 bases). Looked up from germline, CDR1 is SNHLY and CDR2 is FYNNEI. The CDR3 is 14 amino acids. Trimming removed 7 bases at V and 4 bases at J, with 16 bases between. The DNA of the CDR3 is TGTGCCAGCACGAAGCAGGGGAGAGGCTATGGCTACACCTTC. As protein: CASTKQGRGYGYTF.